The source of this T cell receptor beta chain is a study of T cells after yellow fever vaccination. This clonotype is judged medium-sized. The CDR3 extends over 17 amino acids. In germline, CDR1 is SQVTM, CDR2 ANQGSEA. Trimming took off 0 bases at V and 4 bases at J, with 18 bases between the two ends. TCRdb reprocessed the 5' RACE reads via MiXCR and lists one record per CDR3 protein. Among approximately 31,000 distinct CDR3 sequences listed, roughly 10% were seen once. This receptor was identified in a man between 18 and 29 years old who received the YFV17D yellow fever vaccine. The rearrangement uses TRBV29-1 and TRBJ2-2, with D unresolved. The sequencing here drew on PBMCs, either bulk or a sorted T-cell subset (CD4+, CD8+, memory, or dextramer-sorted; not recorded which), taken roughly 15 days after the first yellow fever vaccination. The CDR3 loop reads CSVEDWGSEDSTGELFF. Here the CDR3 DNA reads TGCAGCGTTGAAGATTGGGGTTCTGAGGATTCCACCGGGGAGCTGTTTTTT.